The following is a T cell receptor (beta chain) sequence with its context. What it recognizes is unknown. The CDR3 does not end in the conserved phenylalanine or tryptophan, so this is likely a read error. This entry belongs to a study of OX40 agonist ivuxolimab in advanced cancers. Study at large: Of mixed ages from about 20 to 90 and averaging about 65 years, the group was almost 85% male.

The assay was immunoSEQ multiplex PCR, and TCRdb's table has in-frame clones only and misses some. The sample carries some 95,000 clones, around 85% recorded once. Study-wide results and caveats: A proportion of nonresponders additionally exhibited low normalized T-cell clonal expansion. Relatively little clonal expansion, among the lowest observed, appeared in partial responders at 0.1-3.0 mg/kg.

The CDR3 spans 15 residues. The V end lost 7 bases, the J end lost 9 bases, and 19 bases lay between the germline ends. CDR1 and CDR2 (germline): MNHNS, SASEGT. The gene calls are TRBV6-1 and TRBJ1-6; no reliable D call. The sequenced sample was CD4+ or CD8+ T cells sorted from blood, obtained in a trial of the OX40 agonist ivuxolimab. The TCR originated in an adult with an advanced solid tumor such as melanoma, head and neck, liver or kidney cancer. The CDR3 sequence: CASTDGSAGSSPLHL. CDR3 DNA sequence: TGTGCCAGCACCGACGGGTCCGCGGGGAGTTCACCCCTCCACCTT.